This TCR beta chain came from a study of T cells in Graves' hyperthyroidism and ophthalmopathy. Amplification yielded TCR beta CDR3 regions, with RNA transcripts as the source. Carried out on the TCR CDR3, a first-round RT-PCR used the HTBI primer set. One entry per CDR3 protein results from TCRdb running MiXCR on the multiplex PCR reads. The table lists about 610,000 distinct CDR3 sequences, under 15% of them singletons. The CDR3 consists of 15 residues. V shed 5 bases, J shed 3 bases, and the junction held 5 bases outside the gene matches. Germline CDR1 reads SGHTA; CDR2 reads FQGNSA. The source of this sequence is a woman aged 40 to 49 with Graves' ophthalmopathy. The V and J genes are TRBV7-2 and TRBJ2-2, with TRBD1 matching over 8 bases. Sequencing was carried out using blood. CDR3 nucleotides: TGTGCCAGCAGCGTCCGGGACAGGTACACCGGGGAGCTGTTTTTT. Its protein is CASSVRDRYTGELFF. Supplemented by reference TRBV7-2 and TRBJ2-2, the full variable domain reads GAGVSQSPSNKVTEKGKDVELRCDPISGHTALYWYRQSLGQGLEFLIYFQGNSAPDKSGLPSDRFSAERTGGSVSTLTIQRTQQEDSAVYLCASSVRDRYTGELFFGEGSRLTVL.